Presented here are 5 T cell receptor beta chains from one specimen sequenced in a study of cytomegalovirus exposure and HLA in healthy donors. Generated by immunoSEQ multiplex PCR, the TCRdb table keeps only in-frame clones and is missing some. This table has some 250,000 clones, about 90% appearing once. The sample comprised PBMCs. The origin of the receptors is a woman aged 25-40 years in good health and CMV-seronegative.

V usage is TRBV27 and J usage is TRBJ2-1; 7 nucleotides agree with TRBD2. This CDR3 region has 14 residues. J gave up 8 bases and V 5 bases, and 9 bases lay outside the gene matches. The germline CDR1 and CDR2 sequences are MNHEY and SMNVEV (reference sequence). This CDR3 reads CASSPAGVWDEQFF. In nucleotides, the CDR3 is TGTGCCAGCAGTCCTGCGGGAGTCTGGGATGAGCAGTTCTTC.

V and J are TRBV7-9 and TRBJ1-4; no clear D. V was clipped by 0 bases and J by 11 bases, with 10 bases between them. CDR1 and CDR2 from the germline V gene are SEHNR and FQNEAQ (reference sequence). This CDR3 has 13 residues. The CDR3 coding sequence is TGTGCCAGCAGCTTAGCCCCGGACCGGAAACTGTTTTTT. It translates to CASSLAPDRKLFF. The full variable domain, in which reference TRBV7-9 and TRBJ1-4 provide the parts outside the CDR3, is DTGVSQNPRHKITKRGQNVTFRCDPISEHNRLYWYRQTLGQGPEFLTYFQNEAQLEKSRLLSDRFSAERPKGSFSTLEIQRTEQGDSAMYLCASSLAPDRKLFFGSGTQLSVL.

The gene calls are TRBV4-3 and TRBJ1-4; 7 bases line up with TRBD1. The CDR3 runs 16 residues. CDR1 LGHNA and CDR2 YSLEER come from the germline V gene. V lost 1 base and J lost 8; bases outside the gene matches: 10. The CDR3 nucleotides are TGCGCCAGCAGCCAAGTAGGGACAGCGCAGGCCGAAAAACTGTTTTTT. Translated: CASSQVGTAQAEKLFF.

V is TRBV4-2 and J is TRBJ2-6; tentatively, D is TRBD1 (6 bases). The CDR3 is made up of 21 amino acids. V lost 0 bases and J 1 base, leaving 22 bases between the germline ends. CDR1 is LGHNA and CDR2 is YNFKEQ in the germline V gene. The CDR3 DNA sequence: TGTGCCAGCAGCCAAGATTTGTACAGGGTCATCTCGATATCTGGGGCCAACGTCCTGACTTTC. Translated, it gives CASSQDLYRVISISGANVLTF.

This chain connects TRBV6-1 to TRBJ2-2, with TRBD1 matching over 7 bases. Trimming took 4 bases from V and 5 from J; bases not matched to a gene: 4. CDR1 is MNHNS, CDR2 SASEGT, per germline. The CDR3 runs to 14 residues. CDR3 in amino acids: CASSAKTGTGELFF. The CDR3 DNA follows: TGTGCCAGCAGTGCCAAGACAGGGACCGGGGAGCTGTTTTTT.